A single sample is the source of the 23 T cell receptor beta chains below, sequenced in a study of vaccination effects on CD4 cells after COVID-19. These TCRs are of unknown antigen specificity. Culture proceeded for nine to eleven days, and CD4+ T cells were then isolated. Each participant received a vaccine that was either BNT162b2 or mRNA-1273, given as two doses. The method was immunoSEQ multiplex PCR; TCRdb's version includes in-frame clones alone and lacks a portion of them. The sample records about 57,000 clones, nearly 80% being singletons. The sequenced sample was CD4+ T cells from PBMCs cultured without peptide, obtained after COVID-19 vaccination. These receptors all come from a human donor who received a COVID-19 vaccine.

The chain uses TRBV6-5 and TRBJ1-3; no firm D call. CDR3 size: 13 residues. The ends were cut back, 1 base at V and 4 bases at J, with 5 bases in the middle. The germline V gene has CDR1 MNHEY and CDR2 SVGAGI. The CDR3 bases are TGTGCCAGCAGTTACTTAGGAGGAAACACCATATATTTT. This codes for CASSYLGGNTIYF.

The V and J genes are TRBV19 and TRBJ2-7; 9 bases line up with TRBD1. CDR3 size: 15 residues. V lost 4 bases to trimming and J lost 2 bases; unmatched junction nucleotides: 6. Germline V gene sequence: CDR1 LNHDA, CDR2 SQIVND (reference sequence). The CDR3 reads CASSTGQGRAYEQYF. CDR3 nucleotides: TGTGCCAGTAGTACAGGACAGGGGAGGGCCTACGAGCAGTACTTC.

A remark on this clone: Different DNA sequences within this sample yield the same CDR3. The chain recombines TRBV12-3 or TRBV12-4 with TRBJ1-1; D is uncertain. The CDR3 is made up of 13 amino acids. Trimming took off 3 bases at V and 1 base at J, with 6 bases between the two ends. Here the CDR3 reads CASSFARNTEAFF. The CDR3 DNA sequence: TGTGCCAGCAGTTTCGCCAGGAACACTGAAGCTTTCTTT.

The rearrangement links TRBV5-5 to TRBJ2-3; D is ambiguous. Germline CDR1 is SGHKS and CDR2 is YYEKEE (reference sequence). V lost 2 bases and J 5 bases, leaving 6 bases between the germline ends. The CDR3 covers 12 residues. CDR3 coding DNA: TGTGCCAGCAGCTTTCTTCGAGATACGCAGTATTTT. The encoded protein is CASSFLRDTQYF. Variable domain in full (rest from reference TRBV5-5 and TRBJ2-3): DAGVTQSPTHLIKTRGQQVTLRCSPISGHKSVSWYQQVLGQGPQFIFQYYEKEERGRGNFPDRFSARQFPNYSSELNVNALLLGDSALYLCASSFLRDTQYFGPGTRLTVL.

This chain links TRBV7-2 with TRBJ1-1; D is unresolved. This CDR3 has 13 residues. Germline CDR1 is SGHTA and CDR2 is FQGNSA. Trimming took 5 bases from V and 1 from J, leaving 8 bases between them. The CDR3 is CASSRRGNTEAFF. In DNA, the CDR3 is TGTGCCAGCAGCCGCCGGGGGAACACTGAAGCTTTCTTT.

This rearrangement joins TRBV5-6 to TRBJ1-5, with D possibly TRBD1 on 6 matching bases. CDR1 and CDR2 (germline): SGHDT, YYEEEE. The length of the CDR3 is 14 residues. V was shortened by 4 bases and J by 2 bases, with 10 bases between the two germline ends. The CDR3 region has the DNA TGTGCCAGCAGCCTCAGGGGCGGCAATCAGCCCCAGCATTTT. Translation: CASSLRGGNQPQHF. Using reference TRBV5-6 and TRBJ1-5 for the parts outside the CDR3, the full variable domain is DAGVTQSPTHLIKTRGQQVTLRCSPKSGHDTVSWYQQALGQGPQFIFQYYEEEERQRGNFPDRFSGHQFPNYSSELNVNALLLGDSALYLCASSLRGGNQPQHFGDGTRLSIL.

The V and J genes are TRBV27 and TRBJ1-4; 9 bases are shared with TRBD1. V shed 5 bases and J 8 bases; nucleotides not matched to a gene: 9. The CDR3 spans 15 residues. From germline, CDR1 is MNHEY and CDR2 SMNVEV (reference sequence). Here the CDR3 DNA reads TGTGCCAGCAGTAGACAGGGGGTCTTTGGCGAAAAACTGTTTTTT. Translation gives CASSRQGVFGEKLFF.

The V gene is TRBV11-2, the J gene TRBJ2-3; D is possibly TRBD1 (6 bases). CDR1 is SGHAT, CDR2 FQNNGV, per germline. The length of the CDR3 is 14 residues. With 4 bases removed from V and 2 bases from J, the gap between germline ends came to 10 bases. CDR3: CASSSRTATDTQYF. The DNA for the CDR3 is TGTGCCAGCAGCTCGAGGACAGCCACAGATACGCAGTATTTT.

The J gene is TRBJ2-5, the V gene TRBV6-1, with TRBD2 identical over 8 bases. With V trimmed by 3 bases and J by 5 bases, 5 bases remained unmatched. Per germline, CDR1 MNHNS and CDR2 SASEGT. The CDR3 runs 14 residues. The CDR3 sequence is CASSDGGGRETQYF. CDR3 bases: TGTGCCAGCAGTGACGGCGGGGGGCGGGAGACCCAGTACTTC.

This chain connects TRBV5-8 to TRBJ2-6; no firm D call. CDR3 length: 16 residues. Germline V lookup: CDR1 SGHTS, CDR2 YDEGEE. Trimming took off 0 bases at V and 2 bases at J, with 9 bases between the two ends. The DNA for the CDR3 is TGTGCCAGCAGCTTGGGGGGAAGCCCTGGGGCCAACGTCCTGACTTTC. This sequence encodes CASSLGGSPGANVLTF.

The chain combines TRBV15 with TRBJ1-4, with unresolved D. V was clipped by 4 bases and J by 13 bases, with 19 bases between them. This CDR3 is built from 14 residues. Germline V CDR1 and CDR2: LNHNV, YYDKDF (reference sequence). CDR3 nucleotide sequence: TGTGCCACCAGCACCGAGCGGACCCTCTCTGTACTGTTTTTT. It codes for CATSTERTLSVLFF.

This clone was observed a handful of times. In nucleotides, the CDR3 is TGTGCCAGCAGCCAAGGGGCGGTGGATGAAAAACTGTTTTTT. It yields the protein CASSQGAVDEKLFF. The chain carries TRBV3-1 (or the pseudogene TRBV3-2) and TRBJ1-4; D is unclear. The CDR3 consists of 14 residues. CDR1 is LGHDT and CDR2 is YNNKEL in the germline V gene (reference sequence). The ends were cut back, 1 base at V and 6 bases at J, with 9 bases in the middle.

V and J are TRBV7-9 and TRBJ2-6; D unresolved. The V gene lost 5 bases and the J gene lost 1 base, with 12 bases spanning the gap. This CDR3 spans 16 amino acids. Germline V lookup: CDR1 SEHNR, CDR2 FQNEAQ (reference sequence). CDR3 DNA: TGTGCCAGCAGCCCCGCCGCTCCATCTGGGGCCAACGTCCTGACTTTC. As protein: CASSPAAPSGANVLTF.

The V gene is TRBV5-1, the J gene TRBJ1-2; D is unclear. Trimming shortened V by 0 bases and J by 8 bases, and 11 bases separated the two germline ends. The CDR3 contains 13 residues. Germline lookup yields CDR1 SGHRS and CDR2 YFSETQ. The CDR3 DNA is TGCGCCAGCAGCTTGGGACCGCGAGAAGGCTACACCTTC. It specifies CASSLGPREGYTF.

J is TRBJ1-6 and V is TRBV2, with TRBD1 identical over 7 bases. After removal of 5 bases from V and 7 bases from J, the junction contained 5 bases not matched to a gene. Per the germline V gene, CDR1 is SNHLY and CDR2 is FYNNEI. This CDR3 contains 14 residues. In DNA form, the CDR3 reads TGTGCCAGCAGTACACAGGGGCCCAATTCACCCCTCCACTTT. Translating it yields CASSTQGPNSPLHF.

The genes are TRBV18 and TRBJ2-3, with 7 bases identical to TRBD1. CDR3 length: 14 amino acids. V gave up 6 bases and J gave up 0 bases; unmatched junction bases: 3. Looked up from germline, CDR1 is KGHSH and CDR2 is LQKENI. For the CDR3, the DNA is TGTGCCAGCTCGAGGGGGCTTAGCACAGATACGCAGTATTTT. Translated: CASSRGLSTDTQYF.

V is TRBV20-1 and J is TRBJ2-1; no firm D call. Germline V CDR1 and CDR2: DFQATT, SNEGSKA (reference sequence). V was trimmed by 3 bases and J by 5 bases, leaving 14 bases between them. The CDR3 extends over 14 amino acids. The CDR3 nucleotides are TGCAGTGCTAGTTGGCTGGGATGGGACAATGAGCAGTTCTTC. It yields the protein CSASWLGWDNEQFF.

V is TRBV11-3 and J is TRBJ1-5, with TRBD1 matching over 10 bases. The CDR3 contains 15 residues. The V gene's germline CDR1 is SGHNT and CDR2 YENEEA. With V trimmed by 2 bases and J by 7 bases, 5 bases remained unmatched. The CDR3 loop reads CASSLRDRGFQPQHF. The CDR3 DNA reads as TGTGCCAGCAGCTTAAGGGACAGGGGTTTCCAGCCCCAGCATTTT.

The chain employs TRBV11-2 and TRBJ2-5, with 7 bases fitting TRBD2. CDR1 and CDR2 from the germline V gene are SGHAT and FQNNGV. V was pared by 1 base and J by 1 base, with 12 bases of the junction left unmatched. The CDR3 loop spans 18 amino acids. CDR3 protein: CASSLVQRGSPFQETQYF. DNA of the CDR3: TGTGCCAGCAGCTTAGTACAGCGGGGCAGCCCCTTCCAAGAGACCCAGTACTTC.

This rearrangement joins TRBV28 to TRBJ1-2; D call uncertain. The CDR3 runs to 13 residues. Germline CDR1 MDHEN, CDR2 SYDVKM. Trimming pared 5 bases from V and 4 bases from J, leaving 11 bases between. The CDR3 DNA reads TGTGCCAGCAGTCTTACCAGCCTCTATGGCTACACCTTC. Protein sequence: CASSLTSLYGYTF.

The rearrangement uses TRBV7-2 and TRBJ1-2; D is undetermined. There are 13 residues in the CDR3. CDR1 and CDR2 (germline): SGHTA, FQGNSA. V was pared by 5 bases and J by 2 bases, with 9 bases between. CDR3 DNA: TGTGCCAGCAGCCCGTCGAGGAACTATGGCTACACCTTC. Its translation is CASSPSRNYGYTF.

CDR3 amino acids: CASSRAERAGGYEQYF. The CDR3 nucleotides read TGTGCCAGTAGCCGCGCCGAGAGAGCGGGGGGCTACGAGCAGTACTTC. The J gene is TRBJ2-7, the V gene TRBV19; 9 nucleotides agree with TRBD2. V shed 6 bases, J shed 3 bases, and the junction held 12 bases outside the gene matches. CDR1 and CDR2 (germline): LNHDA, SQIVND (reference sequence). CDR3 length: 16 amino acids.

This chain connects TRBV6-5 to TRBJ1-2; TRBD1 is a possible D gene (5 bases). Trimming removed 0 bases from V and 2 bases from J, with 13 bases in between. The germline gives CDR1 MNHEY, CDR2 SVGAGI. The CDR3 runs 16 residues. The CDR3 DNA is TGTGCCAGCAGTTACTCGTCGACAGTGGCAAACTATGGCTACACCTTC. It is translated as CASSYSSTVANYGYTF.